Listed below are T cell receptor beta chains from one sample, sequenced in a study of blood T cells in healthy people across ages. TCRdb passed the 5' RACE reads through MiXCR, listing each CDR3 protein once. The repertoire has some 1 million distinct CDR3 sequences, 40% to 55% of them found once; the top ten carry approximately 17%. What was sequenced was blood. Receptors were obtained from a woman aged 60-75 years in good health. The CDR3 runs from the conserved cysteine through the conserved F or W. D genes are given only for firm matches. Clone size appears in some rows only: once, few, many, or a class for an expanded clone.

d_call | clone_size | j_call | v_call | cdr3_length | cdr3_aa | cdr3_nt
TRBD2 | NA | TRBJ2-3 | TRBV5-5 | 18 | CAGSWQPSSGRSTDTQYF | TGTGCCGGCAGCTGGCAGCCTTCTAGCGGGAGGAGCACAGATACGCAGTATTTT
NA | NA | TRBJ2-7 | TRBV7-9 | 16 | CASSSGPGLGEYEQYF | TGTGCCAGCAGCTCAGGGCCAGGGCTAGGGGAATACGAGCAGTACTTC
TRBD2 | few | TRBJ2-1 | TRBV7-2 | 15 | CASSPPGGGKGEQFF | TGTGCCAGCAGCCCCCCGGGAGGAGGAAAAGGGGAGCAGTTCTTC
NA | NA | TRBJ1-1 | TRBV29-1 | 15 | CSVEVIQGRNTEAFF | TGCAGCGTTGAGGTCATACAGGGTAGGAACACTGAAGCTTTCTTT
TRBD2 | NA | TRBJ2-7 | TRBV15 | 16 | CATSRDGTGGHYEQYF | TGTGCCACCAGCAGAGACGGGACGGGAGGCCACTACGAGCAGTACTTC
NA | NA | TRBJ1-2 | TRBV28 | 16 | CASRPASTGGPRGYTF | TGTGCCAGCAGACCGGCAAGTACGGGCGGACCTCGGGGCTACACCTTC
TRBD2 | NA | TRBJ2-1 | TRBV12-3/TRBV12-4 | 18 | CASTLFASGRIGYNEQFF | TGTGCCAGCACCCTCTTTGCTAGCGGGAGAATTGGCTACAATGAGCAGTTCTTC
NA | few | TRBJ2-1 | TRBV4-2 | 15 | CASSRGRGPNNEQFF | TGTGCCAGCAGCCGGGGGCGAGGACCGAACAATGAGCAGTTCTTC
TRBD1 | NA | TRBJ2-7 | TRBV19 | 15 | CASSIAAGGSYEQYF | TGTGCCAGTAGTATAGCGGCAGGGGGCAGCTACGAGCAGTACTTC
TRBD2 | NA | TRBJ2-5 | TRBV20-1 | 17 | CSAKRVSGGLHQGTQYF | TGCAGTGCTAAGAGGGTGTCGGGAGGGCTGCATCAAGGGACCCAGTACTTC
NA | few | TRBJ2-1 | TRBV29-1 | 13 | CSVGKSALEEQFF | TGCAGCGTTGGAAAATCCGCCTTGGAAGAGCAGTTCTTC
NA | few | TRBJ2-5 | TRBV20-1 | 12 | CSAKAAGETQYF | TGCAGTGCAAAAGCGGCGGGGGAGACCCAGTACTTC
NA | NA | TRBJ2-1 | TRBV5-4 | 17 | CASSLAGPSGSYNEQFF | TGTGCCAGCAGCTTGGCGGGTCCCTCCGGATCCTACAATGAGCAGTTCTTC
NA | many | TRBJ2-7 | TRBV4-1 | 16 | CASSPYRGDMAHEQYF | TGCGCCAGCAGCCCGTATCGAGGGGACATGGCCCACGAGCAGTACTTC
TRBD2 | NA | TRBJ2-7 | TRBV19 | 13 | CASSTQRGSEQYF | TGTGCCAGTAGTACTCAGCGGGGGTCTGAGCAGTACTTC
TRBD1 | NA | TRBJ2-5 | TRBV11-2 | 17 | CASSPSLGQGARETQYF | TGTGCCAGCAGCCCCTCCTTAGGACAGGGGGCCCGGGAGACCCAGTACTTC
NA | NA | TRBJ1-4 | TRBV12-3/TRBV12-4 | 13 | CASSLGQREKLFF | TGTGCCAGCAGTTTAGGGCAGAGAGAAAAACTGTTTTTT
TRBD2 | few | TRBJ2-3 | TRBV27 | 15 | CASSFQRERTDTQYF | TGTGCCAGCAGTTTCCAGCGGGAGAGGACAGATACGCAGTATTTT
NA | NA | TRBJ1-6 | TRBV27 | 14 | CASSVYGDNSPLHF | TGTGCCAGCAGTGTATACGGAGATAATTCACCCCTCCACTTT
NA | NA | TRBJ2-1 | TRBV20-1 | 11 | CSARVPGEQFF | TGCAGTGCTAGAGTCCCCGGTGAGCAGTTCTTC
TRBD1 | few | TRBJ2-1 | TRBV12-3/TRBV12-4 | 13 | CASSVQQGSEQFF | TGTGCCAGCAGTGTACAACAGGGGAGTGAGCAGTTCTTC
NA | NA | TRBJ2-7 | TRBV20-1 | 13 | CSARGERSYEQYF | TGCAGTGCTAGGGGCGAACGCTCCTACGAGCAGTACTTC
TRBD2 | few | TRBJ2-3 | TRBV28 | 14 | CALSEGGRMDTQYF | TGTGCCTTGTCGGAGGGCGGGAGAATGGATACGCAGTATTTT
TRBD2 | NA | TRBJ2-3 | TRBV10-3 | 18 | CAIRGTSGGTAVTDTQYF | TGTGCCATCAGGGGGACTAGCGGGGGGACGGCAGTGACGGATACGCAGTATTTT
NA | few | TRBJ2-1 | TRBV20-1 | 14 | CSASGTQTRGEQFF | TGCAGTGCTAGCGGTACCCAGACCCGTGGTGAGCAGTTCTTC
NA | NA | TRBJ1-1 | TRBV6-6 | 13 | CASTPPGQAEAFF | TGTGCCAGCACCCCCCCGGGACAAGCTGAAGCTTTCTTT
NA | NA | TRBJ2-1 | TRBV6-2/TRBV6-3 | 15 | CASSPAGALYNEQFF | TGTGCCAGTTCCCCGGCAGGGGCATTATACAATGAGCAGTTCTTC
TRBD2 | NA | TRBJ2-3 | TRBV5-1 | 15 | CASSSAGGFTDTQYF | TGCGCCAGCAGCAGCGCGGGAGGTTTCACAGATACGCAGTATTTT
NA | NA | TRBJ2-4 | TRBV6-5 | 16 | CASSYSRAGGKNIQYF | TGTGCCAGCAGTTACTCCCGGGCTGGCGGGAAAAACATTCAGTACTTC
NA | NA | TRBJ2-7 | TRBV20-1 | 11 | CSASSVYEQYF | TGCAGTGCTAGCTCCGTCTACGAGCAGTACTTC
NA | NA | TRBJ2-5 | TRBV27 | 15 | CASSPRIGPRETQYF | TGTGCCAGCAGTCCCCGGATAGGGCCAAGGGAGACCCAGTACTTC
NA | NA | TRBJ2-1 | TRBV27 | 17 | CASSFDFRINSYNEQFF | TGTGCCAGCAGTTTTGACTTCCGAATCAACTCCTACAATGAGCAGTTCTTC
TRBD2 | NA | TRBJ2-3 | TRBV2 | 15 | CASSEELAGTDTQYF | TGTGCCAGCAGTGAAGAACTAGCGGGCACAGATACGCAGTATTTT
TRBD2 | NA | TRBJ2-7 | TRBV3-1 | 15 | CASSLRRAGAYEQYF | TGTGCCAGCAGCCTCCGTCGAGCGGGAGCCTACGAGCAGTACTTC
NA | many | TRBJ2-6 | TRBV4-1 | 20 | CASSQDPSVGSGSGANVLTF | TGCGCCAGCAGCCAAGATCCTAGCGTCGGTTCAGGGTCTGGGGCCAACGTCCTGACTTTC
NA | NA | TRBJ1-2 | TRBV28 | 15 | CASSFPRTANYDYTF | TGTGCCAGCAGTTTCCCACGGACCGCGAACTATGACTACACCTTC
NA | few | TRBJ1-5 | TRBV7-9 | 15 | CASSLGDNIRQPQHF | TGTGCCAGCAGCCTTGGGGACAATATTCGTCAGCCCCAGCATTTT
TRBD2 | many | TRBJ2-5 | TRBV20-1 | 14 | CSASGGRRKETQYF | TGCAGTGCTAGCGGCGGGAGGCGGAAAGAGACCCAGTACTTC
NA | NA | TRBJ1-6 | TRBV7-2 | 14 | CASSSDISNSPLHF | TGTGCCAGCAGCTCGGACATCTCTAATTCACCCCTCCACTTT
NA | few | TRBJ2-3 | TRBV27 | 13 | CASRTTGVGTQYF | TGTGCCAGCAGGACGACAGGTGTAGGTACGCAGTATTTT
NA | NA | TRBJ2-3 | TRBV6-5 | 15 | CTSSPTSFGTDTQYF | TGTACCAGCAGCCCTACGAGTTTTGGCACAGATACGCAGTATTTT
NA | few | TRBJ2-2 | TRBV6-5 | 17 | CASSYSQPSTITGELFF | TGTGCCAGCAGTTACTCTCAGCCTAGCACGATCACCGGGGAGCTGTTTTTT
TRBD1 | few | TRBJ2-2 | TRBV20-1 | 14 | CSARGTANTGELFF | TGCAGTGCTAGGGGGACAGCGAACACCGGGGAGCTGTTTTTT
NA | NA | TRBJ2-7 | TRBV5-1 | 15 | CASSLASGLAYEQYF | TGCGCCAGCAGCTTGGCTTCGGGGCTCGCCTACGAGCAGTACTTC
TRBD2 | few | TRBJ2-7 | TRBV4-1 | 16 | CASSQEGTSGTYEQYF | TGCGCCAGCAGCCAAGAAGGGACTAGCGGTACCTACGAGCAGTACTTC
NA | many | TRBJ2-3 | TRBV7-2 | 11 | CASSGYDTQYF | TGTGCCAGCAGCGGGTACGATACGCAGTATTTT